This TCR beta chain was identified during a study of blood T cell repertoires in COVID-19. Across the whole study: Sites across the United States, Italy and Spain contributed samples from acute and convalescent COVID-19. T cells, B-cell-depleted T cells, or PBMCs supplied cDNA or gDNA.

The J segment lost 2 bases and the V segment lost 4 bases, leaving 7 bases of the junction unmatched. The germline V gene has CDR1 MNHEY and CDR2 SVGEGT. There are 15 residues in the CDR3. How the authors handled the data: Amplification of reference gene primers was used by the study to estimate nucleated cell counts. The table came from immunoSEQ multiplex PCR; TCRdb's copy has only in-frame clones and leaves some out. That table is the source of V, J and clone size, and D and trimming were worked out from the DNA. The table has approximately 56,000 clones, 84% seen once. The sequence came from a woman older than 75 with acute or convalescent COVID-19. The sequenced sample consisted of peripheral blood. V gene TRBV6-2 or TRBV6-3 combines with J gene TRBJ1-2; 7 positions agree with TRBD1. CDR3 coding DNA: TGTGCCAGCAGTTTCTGGACAGGCGAAAACTATGGCTACACCTTC. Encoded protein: CASSFWTGENYGYTF.